This is a list of T cell receptor beta chains from one sample in a study of immune heterogeneity within non-small cell lung tumors. TCRdb redid the calling of the multiplex PCR reads with MiXCR, one entry per CDR3 protein. This sample has about 15,000 distinct CDR3 sequences, with around 27% found just once. What was sequenced was lung tumor tissue. These TCRs come from a middle-aged man with non-small cell lung cancer. Each CDR3 is given with its conserved first and last residue. A D gene is named only where the DNA matches it firmly. Some rows mark clone size as missing; the rest say once, few, many or name a class of expanded clone.

abundance	d_gene	v_gene	j_gene	CDR3aa	CDR3nt
few	.	TRBV7-9	TRBJ2-1	CASSHNEQFF	TGTGCCAGCAGCCACAATGAGCAGTTCTTC
many	.	TRBV3-1	TRBJ2-2	CASSLSRGQNTGELFF	TGTGCCAGCAGCCTTTCCCGTGGGCAGAACACCGGGGAGCTGTTTTTT
many	.	TRBV20-1	TRBJ1-2	CSVTRANYGYTF	TGCAGTGTAACCAGAGCTAACTATGGCTACACCTTC
.	.	TRBV11-2	TRBJ2-3	CASSLGGYTDTQYF	TGTGCCAGCAGCTTAGGAGGTTACACAGATACGCAGTATTTT
medium-sized	.	TRBV27	TRBJ2-7	CASRPRQSSYEQYF	TGTGCCAGCAGACCCAGACAGTCCTCCTACGAGCAGTACTTC
.	.	TRBV5-5	TRBJ2-5	CASSLLDQPWGTQYF	TGTGCCAGCAGCTTGCTGGACCAACCATGGGGGACCCAGTACTTC
many	TRBD1	TRBV10-3	TRBJ1-5	CAISAGTENQPQHF	TGTGCCATCAGTGCTGGGACAGAGAATCAGCCCCAGCATTTT
few	.	TRBV6-7	TRBJ2-3	CASPYTDTRYF	TGTGCCAGCCCATACACAGATACGCGGTATTTT
few	.	TRBV11-2	TRBJ2-5	CASSLRGRRGTGETQYF	TGTGCCAGCAGCTTACGGGGGAGGAGAGGAACTGGAGAGACCCAGTACTTC
many	.	TRBV3-1	TRBJ2-7	CASSQVAGPGEQYF	TGTGCCAGCAGCCAAGTTGCAGGGCCGGGGGAGCAGTACTTC
.	.	TRBV20-1	TRBJ1-1	CSAAGYTPEAFF	TGCAGTGCGGCGGGTTATACACCTGAAGCTTTCTTT
.	TRBD1	TRBV5-4	TRBJ2-1	CVSSLGQGRSSGEQFF	TGTGTCAGCAGCTTGGGACAGGGCCGGTCCTCAGGTGAGCAGTTCTTC
.	.	TRBV20-1	TRBJ2-3	CSARDWGGGTDTQYF	TGCAGTGCTAGAGATTGGGGCGGAGGCACAGATACGCAGTATTTT
medium-sized	.	TRBV11-2	TRBJ1-2	CASSWDASGLGYTF	TGTGCCAGCAGCTGGGACGCTTCGGGATTGGGCTACACCTTC
medium-sized	.	TRBV6-2/TRBV6-3	TRBJ1-4	CASSYQLEGNEKLFF	TGTGCCAGCAGTTACCAACTCGAGGGTAATGAAAAACTGTTTTTT
medium-sized	TRBD1	TRBV6-2/TRBV6-3	TRBJ2-7	CASSITGEEQYF	TGTGCCAGCAGTATTACAGGGGAAGAGCAGTACTTC
many	.	TRBV11-2	TRBJ2-1	CASSLSQINNEQFF	TGTGCCAGCAGCTTGTCACAGATTAACAATGAGCAGTTCTTC
.	TRBD2	TRBV7-9	TRBJ2-1	CAGSLFSREGNEQFF	TGTGCCGGCAGCTTATTCTCGCGGGAGGGAAATGAGCAGTTCTTC
few	.	TRBV27	TRBJ2-2	CASSLYPIYTGELFF	TGTGCCAGCAGTTTATACCCCATCTACACCGGGGAGCTGTTTTTT
few	.	TRBV20-1	TRBJ2-7	CSARAGPSSYEQYF	TGCAGTGCTAGAGCCGGGCCGTCATCCTACGAGCAGTACTTC
few	.	TRBV9	TRBJ2-7	CASSVGSSYEQYF	TGTGCCAGCAGCGTAGGGAGCTCCTACGAGCAGTACTTC
medium-sized	TRBD2	TRBV11-3	TRBJ2-1	CASSSAGGQLLGNEQFF	TGTGCCAGCAGCTCCGCGGGAGGGCAACTACTAGGCAATGAGCAGTTCTTC
many	TRBD1	TRBV7-8	TRBJ2-6	CASSVLGTGLSGANVLTF	TGTGCCAGCAGCGTACTCGGGACAGGCCTCTCTGGGGCCAACGTCCTGACTTTC
few	TRBD2	TRBV18	TRBJ2-2	CASSPSGGITGELFF	TGTGCCAGCTCACCGTCGGGAGGAATCACCGGGGAGCTTTTTTTT
few	.	TRBV18	TRBJ2-5	CASSPGPGRTETQYF	TGTGCCAGCTCACCTGGGCCAGGGAGGACCGAGACCCAGTACTTC
many	TRBD1	TRBV27	TRBJ1-4	CASRLDRGRSSEKLFF	TGTGCCAGCAGACTGGACAGGGGGCGGTCTAGTGAAAAACTGTTTTTT
many	.	TRBV7-8	TRBJ2-2	CASSSQAGNTGELFF	TGTGCCAGCAGCTCACAAGCGGGCAACACCGGGGAGCTGTTTTTT
many	.	TRBV28	TRBJ1-4	CASSRGRKLFF	TGTGCCAGCAGCAGGGGACGTAAACTGTTTTTT
many	.	TRBV11-2	TRBJ2-7	CASSFPGTLLEQYF	TGTGCCAGCAGCTTTCCGGGGACATTGCTGGAGCAGTACTTC
many	TRBD1	TRBV12-3/TRBV12-4	TRBJ1-2	CASSTGQGGYTF	TGTGCCAGCAGCACTGGACAGGGTGGCTACACCTTC
many	.	TRBV20-1	TRBJ1-5	CSAQGMARQPQHF	TGCAGTGCCCAAGGAATGGCGCGCCAGCCCCAGCATTTT
many	.	TRBV4-2	TRBJ1-2	CASSQDQGPSGYTF	TGTGCCAGCAGCCAAGATCAGGGACCAAGTGGCTACACCTTC
many	.	TRBV14	TRBJ1-2	CASSPGISYGYTF	TGTGCCAGCAGCCCAGGGATCAGCTATGGCTACACCTTC
medium-sized	TRBD1	TRBV19	TRBJ2-3	CASSRGGSTDTQYF	TGTGCCAGTAGTCGAGGGGGCAGCACAGATACGCAGTATTTT
medium-sized	TRBD2	TRBV27	TRBJ2-1	CASSDYIGTSGRKNEQFF	TGTGCCAGCAGTGATTACATCGGGACTAGCGGGAGGAAGAATGAGCAGTTCTTC
many	TRBD2	TRBV9	TRBJ2-7	CASSVGLAGPYEQYF	TGTGCCAGCAGCGTAGGCCTAGCGGGTCCCTACGAGCAGTACTTC